Sequencing of this T cell receptor (beta chain) was carried out in a study of cytomegalovirus exposure and HLA in healthy donors. About the study: Unique TCR beta sequences numbering approximately 120 million came from 150 million to 200 million T cells in an earlier analysis.

Primers: 60 Vbeta forward and 13 Jbeta reverse. Clones were sequenced by immunoSEQ multiplex PCR, and TCRdb holds only the in-frame ones, with some missing. Of around 100,000 clones in the sample, roughly 69% were seen once. Study-wide results and caveats: The study put 150 or so TCR beta chains on its list as cytomegalovirus-associated.

V dropped 8 bases and J dropped 4; count of bases not matched to a gene: 22. In germline, CDR1 is ENHRY, CDR2 SYGVKD. The CDR3 length is 21 residues. Note on this clone: Its target is not known.

The receptor's source is a man aged 30 to 45 in good health and CMV-seropositive. The chain has TRBV10-3 and TRBJ2-2; 13 bases line up with TRBD2. Sequenced input: PBMCs. The CDR3 DNA sequence: TGTGCCATCCAACGGACAGATCCGACTAGCGGGGGGCGAGGTTCCACCGGGGAGCTGTTTTTT. It codes for CAIQRTDPTSGGRGSTGELFF.